This is a list of T cell receptor beta chains from one sample in a study of blood T cell repertoires in COVID-19. Generated by immunoSEQ multiplex PCR, the TCRdb table keeps only in-frame clones and is missing some. The sample lists 75,000 to 80,000 clones; around 88% were seen once. The specimen sequenced was peripheral blood. These receptors all stem from a human donor in a cohort sampled during active COVID-19. The CDR3 runs from the conserved cysteine through the conserved F or W. The D gene is left open where the match is weak. Only some rows state a clone size, as once, few, many or a class for expanded clones.

V gene: TRBV5-4; D gene: NA; J gene: TRBJ2-3; clone size: NA; CDR3 protein: CASSDARGARDTQYF; CDR3 DNA: TGTGCCAGCAGCGACGCCAGGGGGGCGAGAGATACGCAGTATTTT
V gene: TRBV7-3; D gene: TRBD2; J gene: TRBJ2-1; clone size: NA; CDR3 protein: CASSSGTSGGYNEQFF; CDR3 DNA: TGTGCCAGCAGCTCCGGGACTAGCGGGGGGTACAATGAGCAGTTCTTC
V gene: TRBV4-2; D gene: TRBD1; J gene: TRBJ2-7; clone size: NA; CDR3 protein: CASSHQARQGAYEQYF; CDR3 DNA: TGTGCCAGCAGCCACCAAGCGCGACAGGGGGCCTACGAGCAGTACTTC
V gene: TRBV11-2; D gene: NA; J gene: TRBJ2-4; clone size: NA; CDR3 protein: CASSFRRAKNIQYF; CDR3 DNA: TGTGCCAGCAGTTTCCGTCGGGCCAAAAACATTCAGTACTTC
V gene: TRBV6-5; D gene: TRBD2; J gene: TRBJ2-3; clone size: NA; CDR3 protein: CASRGGLAGSDTQYF; CDR3 DNA: TGTGCCAGCAGGGGGGGACTAGCGGGATCAGATACGCAGTATTTT
V gene: TRBV28; D gene: TRBD1; J gene: TRBJ2-7; clone size: NA; CDR3 protein: CASTLQGISYEQYF; CDR3 DNA: TGTGCCAGCACCCTACAGGGGATCTCCTACGAGCAGTACTTC
V gene: TRBV7-2; D gene: NA; J gene: TRBJ2-1; clone size: NA; CDR3 protein: CASSSRGLTYNEQFF; CDR3 DNA: TGTGCCAGCAGCTCTCGGGGGTTGACCTACAATGAGCAGTTCTTC
V gene: TRBV10-3; D gene: TRBD2; J gene: TRBJ2-4; clone size: NA; CDR3 protein: CAISRLAGQNIQYF; CDR3 DNA: TGTGCCATCAGCCGACTAGCGGGGCAAAACATTCAGTACTTC
V gene: TRBV6-1; D gene: TRBD1; J gene: TRBJ1-4; clone size: NA; CDR3 protein: CASSEHSGTGRKLFF; CDR3 DNA: TGTGCCAGCAGTGAACATAGCGGGACAGGGCGAAAACTGTTTTTT
V gene: TRBV11-3; D gene: TRBD1; J gene: TRBJ1-1; clone size: NA; CDR3 protein: CASSGQGLATEAFF; CDR3 DNA: TGTGCCAGCAGCGGACAGGGTCTCGCGACTGAAGCTTTCTTT
V gene: TRBV6-5; D gene: TRBD2; J gene: TRBJ2-3; clone size: once; CDR3 protein: CASRGSGRAPTQYF; CDR3 DNA: TGTGCCAGCAGGGGCAGCGGGAGGGCCCCTACGCAGTATTTT
V gene: TRBV5-1; D gene: NA; J gene: TRBJ2-1; clone size: NA; CDR3 protein: CASSLQGSSNEQFF; CDR3 DNA: TGCGCCAGCAGCTTGCAGGGTTCAAGCAATGAGCAGTTCTTC
V gene: TRBV5-1; D gene: NA; J gene: TRBJ1-2; clone size: NA; CDR3 protein: CASSLDAGKYGYTF; CDR3 DNA: TGCGCCAGCAGCTTGGATGCAGGGAAATATGGCTACACCTTC
V gene: TRBV6-4; D gene: TRBD1; J gene: TRBJ1-1; clone size: NA; CDR3 protein: CASSDQDRGLFMNTEAFF; CDR3 DNA: TGTGCCAGCAGTGACCAGGACAGGGGGCTTTTCATGAACACTGAAGCTTTCTTT
V gene: TRBV28; D gene: TRBD2; J gene: TRBJ2-7; clone size: NA; CDR3 protein: CANSPGGAYEQYF; CDR3 DNA: TGTGCCAACTCACCGGGGGGGGCCTACGAGCAGTACTTC
V gene: TRBV19; D gene: NA; J gene: TRBJ1-5; clone size: NA; CDR3 protein: CASSMDYQPQHF; CDR3 DNA: TGTGCCAGTAGTATGGACTATCAGCCCCAGCATTTT
V gene: TRBV4-3; D gene: NA; J gene: TRBJ1-1; clone size: NA; CDR3 protein: CASSQDREDTEAFF; CDR3 DNA: TGCGCCAGCAGCCAAGATCGGGAGGACACTGAAGCTTTCTTT
V gene: TRBV3-1/TRBV3-2; D gene: TRBD2; J gene: TRBJ2-5; clone size: NA; CDR3 protein: CASRPPTSGEETQYF; CDR3 DNA: TGTGCCAGCAGGCCCCCTACTAGCGGGGAAGAGACCCAGTACTTC
V gene: TRBV27; D gene: NA; J gene: TRBJ2-4; clone size: NA; CDR3 protein: CASRWSPYKEGIQYF; CDR3 DNA: TGTGCCAGCAGATGGAGTCCATACAAGGAAGGCATTCAGTACTTC
V gene: TRBV7-9; D gene: TRBD2; J gene: TRBJ2-1; clone size: NA; CDR3 protein: CASSPRGSSYNEQFF; CDR3 DNA: TGTGCCAGCAGCCCGCGGGGGAGCTCCTACAATGAGCAGTTCTTC
V gene: TRBV5-8; D gene: TRBD2; J gene: TRBJ2-1; clone size: few; CDR3 protein: CASSLLTSGSPEQFF; CDR3 DNA: TGTGCCAGCAGCTTATTGACTAGCGGGAGCCCAGAGCAGTTCTTC
V gene: TRBV29-1; D gene: NA; J gene: TRBJ2-3; clone size: NA; CDR3 protein: CSVIFYPGNMDTQYF; CDR3 DNA: TGCAGCGTTATCTTTTATCCCGGGAACATGGATACGCAGTATTTT
V gene: TRBV2; D gene: NA; J gene: TRBJ1-5; clone size: few; CDR3 protein: CASSEAPRLQPQHF; CDR3 DNA: TGTGCCAGCAGTGAAGCACCCAGGCTTCAGCCCCAGCATTTT
V gene: TRBV10-3; D gene: TRBD1; J gene: TRBJ1-6; clone size: once; CDR3 protein: CAISKGTGRDSPLHF; CDR3 DNA: TGTGCCATCAGTAAAGGGACAGGGAGGGATTCACCCCTCCACTTT
V gene: TRBV7-2; D gene: NA; J gene: TRBJ2-3; clone size: NA; CDR3 protein: CASSLESSESERTQYF; CDR3 DNA: TGTGCCAGCAGCTTAGAATCCTCGGAGTCCGAGCGGACGCAGTATTTT
V gene: TRBV28; D gene: TRBD2; J gene: TRBJ2-7; clone size: once; CDR3 protein: CASRLSRLAGAGEQYF; CDR3 DNA: TGTGCCAGCAGGCTATCCCGACTAGCGGGAGCCGGCGAGCAGTACTTC
V gene: TRBV30; D gene: NA; J gene: TRBJ1-6; clone size: NA; CDR3 protein: CAWSRRQGHGSPLHF; CDR3 DNA: TGTGCCTGGAGCCGACGGCAGGGACACGGTTCACCCCTCCACTTT
V gene: TRBV18; D gene: TRBD2; J gene: TRBJ2-3; clone size: NA; CDR3 protein: CASSPPGLKTDTQYF; CDR3 DNA: TGTGCCAGCTCACCGCCGGGACTAAAGACAGATACGCAGTATTTT
V gene: TRBV19; D gene: TRBD1; J gene: TRBJ1-4; clone size: NA; CDR3 protein: CASSIDPGQLSTNEKLFF; CDR3 DNA: TGTGCCAGTAGTATAGATCCGGGACAGCTAAGCACTAATGAAAAACTGTTTTTT
V gene: TRBV2; D gene: NA; J gene: TRBJ2-7; clone size: NA; CDR3 protein: CASLRENYEQYF; CDR3 DNA: TGTGCCAGCTTACGGGAAAACTACGAGCAGTACTTC
V gene: TRBV2; D gene: NA; J gene: TRBJ2-2; clone size: NA; CDR3 protein: CASSPEGPGERTGELFF; CDR3 DNA: TGTGCCAGCAGCCCGGAGGGGCCTGGTGAGAGGACCGGGGAGCTGTTTTTT
V gene: TRBV7-2; D gene: NA; J gene: TRBJ1-4; clone size: NA; CDR3 protein: CASSSQRYHPNEKLFF; CDR3 DNA: TGTGCCAGCAGCTCCCAGAGGTATCACCCTAATGAAAAACTGTTTTTT
V gene: TRBV7-3; D gene: TRBD2; J gene: TRBJ2-1; clone size: NA; CDR3 protein: CASSLKRGNEQFF; CDR3 DNA: TGTGCCAGCAGCTTAAAGCGGGGCAATGAGCAGTTCTTC
V gene: TRBV7-2; D gene: NA; J gene: TRBJ1-5; clone size: NA; CDR3 protein: CASSATRNFQPQHF; CDR3 DNA: TGTGCCAGCAGCGCGACTCGGAATTTCCAGCCCCAGCATTTT
V gene: TRBV5-1; D gene: TRBD1; J gene: TRBJ2-7; clone size: NA; CDR3 protein: CASSLPGQGFEQYF; CDR3 DNA: TGCGCCAGCAGCTTACCGGGACAGGGTTTCGAGCAGTACTTC
V gene: TRBV4-3; D gene: NA; J gene: TRBJ2-5; clone size: NA; CDR3 protein: CASSQAYQRQETQYF; CDR3 DNA: TGCGCCAGCAGCCAAGCATACCAGCGGCAAGAGACCCAGTACTTC
V gene: TRBV5-1; D gene: TRBD1; J gene: TRBJ1-2; clone size: NA; CDR3 protein: CASSLDGRGLYGYTF; CDR3 DNA: TGCGCCAGCAGCTTGGACGGCAGGGGGCTCTATGGCTACACCTTC
V gene: TRBV5-5; D gene: NA; J gene: TRBJ2-1; clone size: NA; CDR3 protein: CASSLSRVVSEQFF; CDR3 DNA: TGTGCCAGCAGCTTATCCCGGGTAGTAAGTGAGCAGTTCTTC
V gene: TRBV7-8; D gene: TRBD1; J gene: TRBJ1-3; clone size: NA; CDR3 protein: CASSLVYRGSGNTIYF; CDR3 DNA: TGTGCCAGCAGCTTAGTATACAGGGGCTCTGGAAACACCATATATTTT
V gene: TRBV29-1; D gene: NA; J gene: TRBJ1-1; clone size: NA; CDR3 protein: CSVARTEAFF; CDR3 DNA: TGCAGCGTTGCGAGGACTGAAGCTTTCTTT
V gene: TRBV2; D gene: NA; J gene: TRBJ1-1; clone size: NA; CDR3 protein: CASKKGENTEAFF; CDR3 DNA: TGTGCCAGCAAAAAGGGGGAGAACACTGAAGCTTTCTTT
V gene: TRBV7-3; D gene: NA; J gene: TRBJ2-2; clone size: few; CDR3 protein: CASSPTVNTGELFF; CDR3 DNA: TGTGCCAGCAGCCCTACAGTAAACACCGGGGAGCTGTTTTTT
V gene: TRBV18; D gene: NA; J gene: TRBJ2-6; clone size: NA; CDR3 protein: CASSPVGGQSGANVLTF; CDR3 DNA: TGTGCCAGCTCACCGGTCGGTGGGCAGTCCGGGGCCAACGTCCTGACTTTC
V gene: TRBV19; D gene: NA; J gene: TRBJ2-7; clone size: NA; CDR3 protein: CATRKTGQSEQYF; CDR3 DNA: TGTGCCACCCGCAAGACGGGTCAATCCGAGCAGTACTTC
V gene: TRBV19; D gene: TRBD1; J gene: TRBJ1-5; clone size: few; CDR3 protein: CASSIAGTGGHQPQHF; CDR3 DNA: TGTGCCAGTAGTATAGCTGGGACAGGGGGGCATCAGCCCCAGCATTTT
V gene: TRBV18; D gene: NA; J gene: TRBJ1-1; clone size: NA; CDR3 protein: CASSPRGVGRTGTEAFF; CDR3 DNA: TGTGCCAGCTCACCACGGGGAGTTGGCAGAACGGGCACTGAAGCTTTCTTT